A single sample gave rise to the 15 T cell receptor beta chains below, sequenced in a study of CD8 T cells in Susac syndrome. Reverse transcription of roughly 0.45 to 1 ug RNA used random hexamers. TCRdb re-analysed the immunoSEQ multiplex PCR reads in MiXCR, keeping a single row per CDR3 protein. There are around 150,000 distinct CDR3 sequences in the sample; over 85% occur only once, and approximately 0.14% lies in the top ten. Material for sequencing was CD4+ T cells from PBMCs. These receptors were collected from a human donor in good health.

V gene TRBV20-1 combines with J gene TRBJ2-7; D remains unclear. Trimming pared 1 base from V and 2 bases from J, leaving 12 bases between. Germline CDR1 and CDR2: DFQATT and SNEGSKA (reference sequence). The CDR3 is 14 amino acids. The CDR3 here is CSARVGYSPYEQYF. Here the CDR3 DNA reads TGCAGTGCTAGAGTGGGGTACAGTCCCTACGAGCAGTACTTC.

The chain carries TRBV6-4 and TRBJ1-2; TRBD1 aligns across 10 bases. This CDR3 spans 13 amino acids. Trimming took 5 bases from V and 8 from J; bases not matched to a gene: 5. The germline V gene encodes CDR1 MRHNA and CDR2 SNTAGT. The CDR3 sequence: CASSPGTGAGYTF. CDR3 nucleotides: TGTGCCAGCAGTCCCGGGACAGGGGCCGGCTACACCTTC.

The V gene is TRBV13, the J gene TRBJ1-1; unclear D gene. CDR1 is PRHDT, CDR2 FYEKMQ, per germline (reference sequence). This CDR3 spans 15 amino acids. V was shortened by 7 bases and J by 5 bases, with 20 bases between the two germline ends. In DNA form, the CDR3 reads TGTGCCAGCACCCTAGGGAGGCCCCGGGATACTGAAGCTTTCTTT. Translated: CASTLGRPRDTEAFF.

This clonotype was detected only once. The CDR3 DNA is TGTGCCAGCAGTTGGACGGGACTCCAAGAGACCCAGTACTTC. This codes for CASSWTGLQETQYF. This sequence joins TRBV12-3 or TRBV12-4 and TRBJ2-5; D perhaps matches TRBD2 (6 bases). V lost 4 bases and J lost 1, with 10 bases in between. The CDR3 runs 14 residues.

This chain connects TRBV6-5 to TRBJ2-5; 9 bases map to TRBD1. There are 14 residues in the CDR3. V shed 4 bases and J 2 bases; nucleotides not matched to a gene: 2. CDR1 is MNHEY, CDR2 SVGAGI, per germline. CDR3 coding DNA: TGTGCCAGCAGTTGGACAGGGGCTCAAGAGACCCAGTACTTC. The encoded protein is CASSWTGAQETQYF.

The chain joins TRBV27 to TRBJ2-2; possibly TRBD1 or TRBD2 for D (6 bases each). The CDR3 covers 19 residues. Germline lookup yields CDR1 MNHEY and CDR2 SMNVEV (reference sequence). V lost 6 bases, J lost 4 bases, and 27 bases lay in between. In DNA form, the CDR3 reads TGTGCCAGCAGCCGCCGAGTGGGGGGCGCAATGAGAGGCACCGGGGAGCTGTTTTTT. Translating it yields CASSRRVGGAMRGTGELFF.

J is TRBJ2-2 and V is TRBV7-3; weak D call: TRBD1 (5 bases). The germline V gene encodes CDR1 SGHTA and CDR2 FQGTGA. With 5 bases removed from V and 5 bases from J, the gap between germline ends came to 12 bases. The CDR3 covers 14 residues. The CDR3 is CASSPGYSTGELFF. In nucleotides, the CDR3 is TGTGCCAGCAGCCCAGGGTATTCGACCGGGGAGCTGTTTTTT.

The chain has TRBV2 and TRBJ2-7; D gene unclear. This CDR3 is 11 amino acids long. V shed 4 bases and J shed 4 bases, with 5 bases lying between them. The germline gives CDR1 SNHLY, CDR2 FYNNEI. CDR3 DNA: TGTGCCAGCAGTGCGCAATACGAGCAGTACTTC. Translation gives CASSAQYEQYF.

The chain is built from TRBV20-1 and TRBJ2-7, with TRBD1 as a possible D gene (6 bases). The CDR3 is 13 amino acids. Trimming removed 6 bases from V and 1 base from J, with 13 bases in between. In germline, CDR1 is DFQATT, CDR2 SNEGSKA (reference sequence). CDR3 in amino acids: CSAPQQGSYEQYF. In DNA form, the CDR3 reads TGCAGTGCGCCCCAACAGGGATCCTACGAGCAGTACTTC.

CDR3 DNA: TGCAGCGCAGGACGGGGGTCGGAGACCCAGTACTTC. This codes for CSAGRGSETQYF. The chain couples TRBV29-1 to TRBJ2-5, with TRBD2 as a possible D gene (6 bases). The CDR3 is 12 amino acids. The germline V gene encodes CDR1 SQVTM and CDR2 ANQGSEA. V was trimmed by 7 bases and J by 5 bases, leaving 14 bases between them.

The chain combines TRBV20-1 with TRBJ1-2, with D unclear. Trimming left V 6 bases short and J 2 bases short, with 10 bases between. Germline CDR1 is DFQATT and CDR2 is SNEGSKA (reference sequence). This CDR3 comprises 12 residues. The CDR3 sequence is CSAQTRNYGYTF. CDR3 bases: TGCAGTGCCCAGACAAGAAACTATGGCTACACCTTC.

The chain joins TRBV19 to TRBJ2-3, with 8 bases fitting TRBD2. The CDR3 spans 12 residues. The junction had 2 bases not matched to a gene; V was cut back by 8 bases and J by 4 bases. The V gene's germline CDR1 is LNHDA and CDR2 SQIVND (reference sequence). CDR3: CASAGGADTQYF. The CDR3 region has the DNA TGTGCCAGTGCGGGAGGCGCAGATACGCAGTATTTT. Full variable domain (remainder filled in from reference TRBV19 and TRBJ2-3): DGGITQSPKYLFRKEGQNVTLSCEQNLNHDAMYWYRQDPGQGLRLIYYSQIVNDFQKGDIAEGYSVSREKKESFPLTVTSAQKNPTAFYLCASAGGADTQYFGPGTRLTVL.

The CDR3 here is CASSSAQNTEAFF. DNA for the CDR3: TGTGCCAGCAGCTCCGCCCAAAACACTGAAGCTTTCTTT. This rearrangement joins TRBV16 to TRBJ1-1, with D unresolved. This CDR3 comprises 13 residues. CDR1 and CDR2 from the germline V gene are KGHSY and FQNENV. Trimming took 5 bases from V and 2 from J, leaving 9 bases between them.

In its sample, this clonotype was seen once. The genes are TRBV18 and TRBJ2-5, with D tentatively TRBD1 (7 bases). Germline V gives CDR1 KGHSH, CDR2 LQKENI. Between the trimmed V and J ends, which lost 1 base and 3 bases, there was a span of 12 bases. CDR3 length equals 15 residues. This CDR3 reads CASSPRPRGEETQYF. CDR3 DNA sequence: TGTGCCAGCTCACCACGGCCCAGGGGGGAAGAGACCCAGTACTTC.

This chain links TRBV3-1 with TRBJ1-1; tentative D call: TRBD1 (6 bases). Germline V lookup: CDR1 LGHDT, CDR2 YNNKEL (reference sequence). The V end was cut by 0 bases, the J end by 5 bases, with 10 bases between. This CDR3 spans 14 amino acids. CDR3 sequence (DNA): TGTGCCAGCAGCCAAGAAGGAGACAGGACTGAAGCTTTCTTT. It translates to CASSQEGDRTEAFF.